The T cell receptor (beta chain) described here comes from a study of Graves' ophthalmopathy and Graves' hyperthyroidism. Study in general: The authors defined stable hyperthyroidism as no ophthalmopathy within 18 months of follow-up.

The table lists this clonotype with many counts. Amplification of TCR beta CDR3 regions used RNA transcripts. An opening RT-PCR round employed HTBI primers and preceded a second-round multiplex PCR. TCRdb recomputed calls from the multiplex PCR reads with MiXCR, one row per CDR3 protein. The table shows 900,000 to 1,200,000 distinct CDR3 sequences, with about two fifths occurring only once. The CDR3 covers 15 residues. Germline-derived CDR1 and CDR2 are SGDLS and YYNGEE. Trimming shortened V by 4 bases and J by 4 bases, and 17 bases separated the two germline ends. Exclusion covered patients with other autoimmune diseases or uncontrolled infections (as well as pregnancy or lactation).

This TCR was sampled from an adult man with Graves' hyperthyroidism. The material sequenced was peripheral blood or thyroid tissue (not recorded which). The rearrangement links TRBV9 to TRBJ2-5; D tentatively fits TRBD1 or TRBD2 (5 bases each). This CDR3 reads CASSPAAGTLETQYF. The CDR3 bases are TGTGCCAGCAGCCCCGCAGCAGGGACCCTAGAGACCCAGTACTTC.